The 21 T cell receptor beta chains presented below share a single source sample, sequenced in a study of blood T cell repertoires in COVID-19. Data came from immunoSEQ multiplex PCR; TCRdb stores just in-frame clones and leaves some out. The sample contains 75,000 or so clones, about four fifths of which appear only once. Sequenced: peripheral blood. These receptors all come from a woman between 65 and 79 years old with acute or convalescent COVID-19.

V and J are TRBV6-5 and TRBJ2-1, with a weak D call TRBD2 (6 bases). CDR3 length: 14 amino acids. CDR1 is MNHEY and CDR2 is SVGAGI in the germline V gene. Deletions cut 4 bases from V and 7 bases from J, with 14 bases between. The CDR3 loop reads CASSSGLTSNEQFF. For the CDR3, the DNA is TGTGCCAGCAGTTCCGGACTAACGTCGAATGAGCAGTTCTTC.

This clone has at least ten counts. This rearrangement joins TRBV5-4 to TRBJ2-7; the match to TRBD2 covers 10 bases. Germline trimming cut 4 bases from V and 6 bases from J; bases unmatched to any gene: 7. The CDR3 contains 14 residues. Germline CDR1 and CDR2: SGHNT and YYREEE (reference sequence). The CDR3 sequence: CASSTLAGGSEQYF. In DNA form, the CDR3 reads TGTGCCAGCAGCACTTTAGCGGGAGGAAGCGAGCAGTACTTC.

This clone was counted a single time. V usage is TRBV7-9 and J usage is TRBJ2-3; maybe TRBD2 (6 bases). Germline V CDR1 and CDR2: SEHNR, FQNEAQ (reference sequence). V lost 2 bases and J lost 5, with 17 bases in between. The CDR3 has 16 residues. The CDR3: CASSLYSLAGRDTQYF. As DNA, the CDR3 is TGTGCCAGCAGCTTATACTCTCTGGCGGGAAGAGATACGCAGTATTTT.

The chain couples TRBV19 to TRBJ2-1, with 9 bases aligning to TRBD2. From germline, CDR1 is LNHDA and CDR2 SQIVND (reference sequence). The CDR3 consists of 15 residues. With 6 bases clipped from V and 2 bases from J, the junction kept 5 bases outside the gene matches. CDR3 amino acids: CASSRTSDPYNEQFF. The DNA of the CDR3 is TGTGCCAGTAGCAGGACTAGCGACCCCTACAATGAGCAGTTCTTC.

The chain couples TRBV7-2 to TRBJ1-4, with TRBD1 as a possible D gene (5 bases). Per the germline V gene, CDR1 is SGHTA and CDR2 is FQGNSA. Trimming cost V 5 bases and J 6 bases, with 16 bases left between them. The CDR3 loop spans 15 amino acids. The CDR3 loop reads CASSPGGGIYEKLFF. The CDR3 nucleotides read TGTGCCAGCAGCCCCGGGGGGGGAATCTATGAAAAACTGTTTTTT.

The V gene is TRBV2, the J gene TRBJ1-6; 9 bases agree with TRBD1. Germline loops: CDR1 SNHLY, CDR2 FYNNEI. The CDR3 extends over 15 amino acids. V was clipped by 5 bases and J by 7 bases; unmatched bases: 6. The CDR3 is CASSIRGQGNSPLHF. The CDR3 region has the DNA TGTGCCAGCAGTATAAGGGGACAGGGCAATTCACCCCTCCACTTT.

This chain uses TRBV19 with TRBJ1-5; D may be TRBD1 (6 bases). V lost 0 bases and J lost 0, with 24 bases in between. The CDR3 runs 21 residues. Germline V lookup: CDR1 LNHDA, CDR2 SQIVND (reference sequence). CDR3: CASSIDPDTLGGHNSNQPQHF. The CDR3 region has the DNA TGTGCCAGTAGTATAGACCCGGACACCCTTGGGGGCCACAATAGCAATCAGCCCCAGCATTTT.

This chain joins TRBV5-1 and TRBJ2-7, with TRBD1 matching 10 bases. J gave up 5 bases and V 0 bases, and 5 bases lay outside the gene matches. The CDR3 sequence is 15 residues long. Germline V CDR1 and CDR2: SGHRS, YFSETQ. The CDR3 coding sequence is TGCGCCAGCAGCTTGGCCGGGACAGGGGTGCACGAGCAGTACTTC. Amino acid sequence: CASSLAGTGVHEQYF.

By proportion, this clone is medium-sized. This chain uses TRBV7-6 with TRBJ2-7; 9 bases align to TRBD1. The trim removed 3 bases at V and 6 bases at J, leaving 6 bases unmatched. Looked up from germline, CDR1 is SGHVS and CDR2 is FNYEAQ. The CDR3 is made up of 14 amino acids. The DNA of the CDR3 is TGTGCCAGCAGCTTCTTGGGGACAGGGTGCGAGCAGTACTTC. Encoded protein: CASSFLGTGCEQYF.

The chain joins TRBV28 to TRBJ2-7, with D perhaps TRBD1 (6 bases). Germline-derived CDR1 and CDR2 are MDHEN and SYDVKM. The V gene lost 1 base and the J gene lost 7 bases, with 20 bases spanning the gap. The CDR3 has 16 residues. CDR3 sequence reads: CASSLSHIIRGTEQYF. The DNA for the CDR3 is TGTGCCAGCAGTTTATCCCACATCATCAGAGGGACAGAGCAGTACTTC.

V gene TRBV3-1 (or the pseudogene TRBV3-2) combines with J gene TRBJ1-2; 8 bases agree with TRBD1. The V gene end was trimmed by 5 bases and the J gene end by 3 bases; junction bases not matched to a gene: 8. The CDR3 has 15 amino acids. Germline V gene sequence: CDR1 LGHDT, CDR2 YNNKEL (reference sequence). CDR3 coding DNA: TGTGCCAGCAGCTTCCAACGGACAGGGTACTATGGCTACACCTTC. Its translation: CASSFQRTGYYGYTF.

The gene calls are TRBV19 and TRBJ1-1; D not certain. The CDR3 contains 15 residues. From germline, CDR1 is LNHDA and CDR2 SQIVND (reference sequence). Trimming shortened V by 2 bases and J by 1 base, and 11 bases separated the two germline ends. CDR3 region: CASSILASSNTEAFF. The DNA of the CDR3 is TGTGCCAGTAGTATACTGGCATCGTCGAACACTGAAGCTTTCTTT.

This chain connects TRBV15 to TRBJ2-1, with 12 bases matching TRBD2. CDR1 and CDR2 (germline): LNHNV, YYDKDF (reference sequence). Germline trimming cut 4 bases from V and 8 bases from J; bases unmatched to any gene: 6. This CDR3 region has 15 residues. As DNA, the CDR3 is TGTGCCACCAGCACCCTAACTAGCGGGAGGTATGAGCAGTTCTTC. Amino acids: CATSTLTSGRYEQFF.

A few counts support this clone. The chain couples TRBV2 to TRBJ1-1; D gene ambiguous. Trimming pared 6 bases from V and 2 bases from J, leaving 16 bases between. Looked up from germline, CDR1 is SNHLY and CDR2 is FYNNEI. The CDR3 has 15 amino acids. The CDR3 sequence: CASRGPTAANTEAFF. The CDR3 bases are TGTGCCAGCAGGGGCCCCACAGCCGCAAACACTGAAGCTTTCTTT.

The CDR3 spells CASNGGARGETQYF. The CDR3 DNA sequence: TGTGCCAGCAACGGCGGGGCTCGAGGGGAGACCCAGTACTTC. The chain is built from TRBV6-5 and TRBJ2-5; tentatively, D is TRBD2 (6 bases). CDR3 size: 14 residues. V lost 7 bases and J lost 5, with 17 bases in between. CDR1 and CDR2 (germline): MNHEY, SVGAGI.

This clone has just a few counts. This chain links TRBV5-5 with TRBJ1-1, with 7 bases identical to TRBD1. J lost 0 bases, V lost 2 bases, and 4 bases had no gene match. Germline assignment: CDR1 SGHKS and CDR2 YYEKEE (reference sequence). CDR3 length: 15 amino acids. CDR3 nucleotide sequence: TGTGCCAGCAGCTTTACAACAGGGGTGAACACTGAAGCTTTCTTT. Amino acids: CASSFTTGVNTEAFF.

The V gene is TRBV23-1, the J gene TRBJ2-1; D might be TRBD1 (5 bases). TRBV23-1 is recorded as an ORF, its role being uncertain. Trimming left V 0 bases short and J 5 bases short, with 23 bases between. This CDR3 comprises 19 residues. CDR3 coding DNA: TGCGCCAGCAGTCAATCAAAGCCGATGCAGGGCCGAAGAAACAATGAGCAGTTCTTC. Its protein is CASSQSKPMQGRRNNEQFF.

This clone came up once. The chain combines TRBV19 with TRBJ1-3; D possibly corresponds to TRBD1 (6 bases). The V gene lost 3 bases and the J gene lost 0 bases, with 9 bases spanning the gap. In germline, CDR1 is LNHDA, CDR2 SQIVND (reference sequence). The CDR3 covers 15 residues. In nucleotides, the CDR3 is TGTGCCAGTAGTATTGGGGACACCTCTGGAAACACCATATATTTT. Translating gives CASSIGDTSGNTIYF.

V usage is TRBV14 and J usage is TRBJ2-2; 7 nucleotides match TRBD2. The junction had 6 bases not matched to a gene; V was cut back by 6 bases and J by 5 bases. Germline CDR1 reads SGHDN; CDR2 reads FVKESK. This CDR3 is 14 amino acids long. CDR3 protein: CASRVGSGTGELFF. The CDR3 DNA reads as TGTGCCAGCAGAGTGGGTAGCGGGACCGGGGAGCTGTTTTTT.

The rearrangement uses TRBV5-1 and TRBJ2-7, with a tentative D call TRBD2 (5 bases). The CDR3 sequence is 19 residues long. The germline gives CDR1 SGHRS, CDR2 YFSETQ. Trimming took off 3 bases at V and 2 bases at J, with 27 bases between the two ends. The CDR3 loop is CASSSGSLGSRENPYEQYF. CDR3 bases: TGCGCCAGCAGCTCGGGGTCTTTGGGTAGTCGAGAGAACCCCTACGAGCAGTACTTC.

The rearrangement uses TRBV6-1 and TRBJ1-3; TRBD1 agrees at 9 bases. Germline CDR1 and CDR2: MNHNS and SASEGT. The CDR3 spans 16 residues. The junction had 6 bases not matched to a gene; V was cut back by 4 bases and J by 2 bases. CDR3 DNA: TGTGCCAGCAGTGCACAGGGGGCTGGTGCTGGAAACACCATATATTTT. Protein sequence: CASSAQGAGAGNTIYF.